Below, 6 T cell receptor beta chains from the same sample are listed, as sequenced in a study of human T cells and chemical hapten exposure. Time point given: patch test 3, about 24 weeks after DPC sensitization. This sample's treatment: therapeutic diphenylcyclopropenone sensitization with weekly scalp DPC. The authors extracted total RNA from unfractionated whole blood. TCRdb recomputed calls from the RACE reads with MiXCR, one row per CDR3 protein. The sample lists fewer than 50,000 distinct CDR3 sequences; around a tenth were seen once. The specimen was whole blood, collected in connection with sensitization to the hapten diphenylcyclopropenone (DPC). The receptors were gathered from a man aged 45-65 years with alopecia areata. Some clones in this sample may be carry-over from other donors' samples.

This clonotype has only a few counts. J is TRBJ2-6 and V is TRBV18; TRBD1 might be the D (6 bases). Germline lookup yields CDR1 KGHSH and CDR2 LQKENI. The V and J ends lost 0 bases and 4 bases respectively, with 7 bases between them. This CDR3 comprises 15 residues. The CDR3 loop reads CASSPPQGGANVLTF. As DNA, the CDR3 is TGTGCCAGCTCACCACCCCAGGGGGGGGCCAACGTCCTGACTTTC.

This clonotype was recorded many times. The chain combines TRBV12-3 or TRBV12-4 with TRBJ2-3; TRBD2 might be the D (7 bases). Deletions cut 1 base from V and 3 bases from J, with 17 bases between. The CDR3 runs 17 residues. CDR3 sequence reads: CASSLVPGASGTDTQYF. CDR3 coding DNA: TGTGCCAGCAGTTTAGTCCCGGGGGCTAGCGGTACAGATACGCAGTATTTT.

The V and J genes are TRBV7-2 and TRBJ2-7; TRBD1 agrees at 9 bases. This CDR3 spans 14 amino acids. Germline CDR1 is SGHTA and CDR2 is FQGNSA. V lost 4 bases to trimming and J lost 3 bases; unmatched junction nucleotides: 4. Here the CDR3 reads CASSSRQGGYEQYF. CDR3 DNA sequence: TGTGCCAGCAGCTCCAGACAGGGGGGCTACGAGCAGTACTTC.

The sample holds many counts of this clonotype. The chain is built from TRBV18 and TRBJ1-4, with D unclear. V was clipped by 0 bases and J by 0 bases, with 5 bases between them. The length of the CDR3 is 15 residues. Germline CDR1 is KGHSH and CDR2 is LQKENI. For the CDR3, the DNA is TGTGCCAGCTCACCACCAGGGACAACTAATGAAAAACTGTTTTTT. Encoded protein: CASSPPGTTNEKLFF.

The sample holds a few counts of this clonotype. This rearrangement joins TRBV28 to TRBJ2-4, with TRBD1 as a possible D gene (6 bases). V lost 8 bases to trimming and J lost 3 bases, with 14 bases between them. Germline CDR1 is MDHEN and CDR2 is SYDVKM. The CDR3 covers 14 residues. The CDR3 region has the DNA TGTGCCAGCGTGGACAGTAACTTCAAAAACATTCAGTACTTC. Translating it yields CASVDSNFKNIQYF.

This chain links TRBV4-3 with TRBJ2-7, with 12 bases lining up with TRBD2. V lost 0 bases, J lost 4 bases, and 1 base stayed unmatched. The CDR3 is made up of 15 amino acids. Germline CDR1 LGHNA, CDR2 YSLEER. The chain's CDR3 is CASSQETSGSYEQYF. CDR3 nucleotides: TGCGCCAGCAGCCAAGAGACTAGCGGGAGTTACGAGCAGTACTTC.